These 10 T cell receptor beta chains came from one sample sequenced in a study of tissue T cells after allogeneic stem cell transplantation. Clones were read by immunoSEQ multiplex PCR, and TCRdb kept only the in-frame ones, dropping some. This sample has approximately 47,000 clones; nearly 75% occur once, and the top ten carry about 0.7%. Material for sequencing was sorted cells pooled from one or two spleens. The receptors were sampled from a pool of C57BL/6 mice in good health.

With regard to this clone: Mouse gene names apply. Sequencing ends 1 residue short of the CDR3 end; the germline J gene provides the rest. V gene TRBV16 combines with J gene TRBJ2-5; D is unclear. The CDR3 is made up of 13 amino acids. Trimming left V 6 bases short and J 0 bases short, with 7 bases between. Germline V gives CDR1 SGHSA, CDR2 FRNQAP. The CDR3 DNA, read in part, is TGTGCAAGCAGGGCAAATAACCAAGACACCCAGTAC. The encoded protein is CASRANNQDTQY. In full, the CDR3 reads CASRANNQDTQYF.

As concerns this clone: Mouse gene names and germline throughout. The read comes to an end 1 residue before the CDR3 does, leaving the germline J gene to fill in the end. The rearrangement joins TRBV5 to TRBJ1-3; no definite D call. The CDR3 extends over 14 amino acids. Looked up from germline, CDR1 is LGHNA and CDR2 is YNLKQL (reference sequence). Trimming pared 4 bases from V and 0 bases from J, leaving 7 bases between. The sequenced CDR3 bases are TGTGCCAGCAGCCCCCAAAATTCTGGAAATACGCTCTAT. Its translation: CASSPQNSGNTLY. The full CDR3 protein reads CASSPQNSGNTLYF.

To note about this clone: Gene names are the mouse ones. The CDR3 goes on 1 residue after the read ends, and that part is filled in from the germline J gene. V usage is TRBV13-3 and J usage is TRBJ2-3; D remains ambiguous. CDR1 and CDR2 (germline): NNHDY, SYVADS. The CDR3 is made up of 16 amino acids. V was shortened by 1 base and J by 1 base, with 13 bases between the two germline ends. The CDR3 region is CASSDPGRVGAETLYF. Partial CDR3 DNA: TGTGCCAGCAGTGATCCGGGGAGGGTTGGTGCAGAAACGCTGTAT.

Comment on this clone: All gene names here are mouse names. The read terminates 1 residue ahead of where the CDR3 ends, so the germline J gene completes it. J is TRBJ1-2 and V is TRBV20; no reliable D call. Trimming shortened V by 0 bases and J by 0 bases, and 5 bases separated the two germline ends. The germline V gene encodes CDR1 GFQATS and CDR2 STVNSAI. The CDR3 has 13 amino acids. CDR3 DNA (partial): TGTGGTGCTAGGGATCGGGCAAACTCCGACTACACC. Its protein is CGARDRANSDYT. The full-length CDR3 reads as CGARDRANSDYTF. Filled out from reference TRBV20 and TRBJ1-2, the complete variable domain reads GALVYQYPRRTICKSGTSMRMECQAVGFQATSVAWYRQSPQKTFELIALSTVNSAIKYEQNFTQEKFPISHPNLSFSSMTVLNAYLEDRGLYLCGARDRANSDYTFGSGTRLLVI.

Points on this clone: Gene names refer to mouse genes. Read sequence stops 1 residue before the CDR3 end, and the germline J gene provides the missing end. Other DNA sequences from this sample encode an identical CDR3 as well. V gene TRBV17 combines with J gene TRBJ2-7; unclear D gene. Germline CDR1 MNHDT, CDR2 YYDKIL. Trimming shortened V by 1 base and J by 4 bases, and 5 bases separated the two germline ends. CDR3 length equals 12 residues. The sequenced CDR3 bases are TGTGCTAGCAGTAGAGGGGTGTATGAACAGTAC. Amino acids: CASSRGVYEQY. The CDR3, in full, reads CASSRGVYEQYF.

In the case of this clone: Any gene name here is a mouse gene name. The read terminates 1 residue ahead of where the CDR3 ends, so the germline J gene completes it. This specimen includes other DNA sequences encoding the same CDR3. This chain links TRBV31 with TRBJ1-1, with D unresolved. Germline V gene lookup returns CDR1 GKSSPN and CDR2 SITVG. V lost 0 bases to trimming and J lost 1 base, with 6 bases between them. This CDR3 is built from 13 residues. The CDR3 bases that were read are TGTGCCTGGAGTCTCCTGGGAAACACAGAAGTCTTC. It specifies CAWSLLGNTEVF. The entire CDR3 protein is CAWSLLGNTEVFF.

In the case of this clone: Germline and genes: mouse. The observed sequence ends 1 residue before the CDR3 terminus, with the missing tail filled in from the germline J gene. The chain uses TRBV1 and TRBJ2-5; 9 bases line up with TRBD2. This CDR3 contains 15 residues. CDR1 and CDR2 from the germline V gene are NSQYPW and LRSPGD (reference sequence). J lost 4 bases, V lost 0 bases, and 2 bases had no gene match. The CDR3 bases that were read are TGCACCTGCAGTGCAGACCCTGGGGGGGAAGACACCCAGTAC. Its translation: CTCSADPGGEDTQY. The CDR3, in full, reads CTCSADPGGEDTQYF.

This clone came up once. Gene names denote mouse genes. The CDR3 goes on 1 residue after the read ends, and that part is filled in from the germline J gene. The chain has TRBV24 and TRBJ2-3; D is perhaps TRBD2 (6 bases). Between the trimmed V and J ends, which lost 3 bases and 0 bases, there was a span of 13 bases. The germline V gene encodes CDR1 KGHTA and CDR2 FRNEEI. This CDR3 comprises 16 residues. The CDR3 spells CASSLSTGPSAETLYF. The part of the CDR3 DNA that was read is TGTGCCAGCAGTCTATCCACTGGGCCTAGTGCAGAAACGCTGTAT.

Turning to this clone: Germline and genes here are mouse. Here the CDR3 reads CSSSQSTGSETLYF. CDR3 bases read: TGCTCCAGCAGTCAATCGACTGGGAGCGAAACGCTGTAT. The chain joins TRBV23 to TRBJ2-3; TRBD2 is the table's D call and was not checked against the DNA. The read terminates 1 residue before the CDR3 end, so the remaining end is supplied by the germline J gene. In germline, CDR1 is KGHTA, CDR2 FQNQQP. This CDR3 comprises 14 residues. The entire variable domain, with the rest obtained from reference TRBV23 and TRBJ2-3, is as follows: DAAVTQKPRYLIKMKGQEAEMKCIPEKGHTAVFWYQQKQSKELKFLIYFQNQQPLDQIDMVKERFSAVCPSSSLCSLGIRTCEAEDSALYLCSSSQSTGSETLYFGSGTRLTVL.

With respect to this clone: The genes and germline here are from mouse. The read stops 1 residue short of the end of the CDR3; the missing end is completed from the germline J gene. The chain has TRBV14 and TRBJ2-4; TRBD1 aligns across 11 bases. CDR3 size: 15 residues. V was pared by 5 bases and J by 1 base, with 3 bases of the junction left unmatched. Germline-derived CDR1 and CDR2 are SGHDT and FRDEAV. The CDR3 reads CASSRTGGGQNTLYF. The part of the CDR3 DNA that was read is TGTGCCAGCAGCCGGACAGGGGGCGGTCAAAACACCTTGTAC.